This T cell receptor beta chain comes out of a study of T cells in Graves' hyperthyroidism and ophthalmopathy. Looking at the study overall: Peripheral blood was secured at the point of initial diagnosis, before any treatment. Study-level findings and limits: Blood also showed most of the thyroid clonotypes that were expanded above 0.001. From stable hyperthyroidism, ophthalmopathy was separated by a 13 V-J model.

This clonotype was seen ten or more times. What it recognizes is unknown. From RNA transcripts, TCR beta CDR3 regions were amplified. The primer set for the first-round RT-PCR of the TCR CDR3 was HTBI. TCRdb re-derived calls from the multiplex PCR reads in MiXCR, one entry per CDR3 protein. The sample contains roughly 350,000 distinct CDR3 sequences, about an eighth of which appear only once. This CDR3 comprises 13 residues. Per the germline V gene, CDR1 is LNHDA and CDR2 is SQIVND (reference sequence). V shed 10 bases, J shed 8 bases, and the junction held 9 bases outside the gene matches. With duration under 3 months, ophthalmopathy was active: Clinical Activity Score at least 3, NOSPECS at least 4.

The chain employs TRBV19 and TRBJ1-5; TRBD1 aligns across 9 bases. Sequences were obtained from blood. This clonotype was sampled from a woman in her 40s with Graves' ophthalmopathy. CDR3 sequence (DNA): TGTGCCACCAAAGCGGGACAGGGTAAGCCCCAGCATTTT. It is translated as CATKAGQGKPQHF.